This section outlines one T cell receptor (beta chain) sequence together with its context. Germline CDR1 and CDR2: SGHRS and YFSETQ. This CDR3 is 15 amino acids long. Trimming took 0 bases from V and 4 from J, leaving 13 bases between them. The data belong to a study of spatial heterogeneity in lung cancer. About the study: A consistent excess of beta-chain over alpha-chain sequences was detected.

Using its own MiXCR run on the 5' RACE reads, TCRdb lists one record per CDR3 protein. The sample lists 35,000 to 40,000 distinct CDR3 sequences; roughly 6.5% were seen once. Regarding time point: sample taken at primary tumor resection. The sample was PBMCs, taken at surgery. The sequence derives from a female donor with early-stage non-small cell lung cancer. The chain joins TRBV5-1 to TRBJ2-5; a possible D gene is TRBD2 (5 bases). In nucleotides, the CDR3 is TGCGCCAGCAGCTTGGTCGGGGATGTCGGAGAGACCCAGTACTTC. Encoded protein: CASSLVGDVGETQYF.